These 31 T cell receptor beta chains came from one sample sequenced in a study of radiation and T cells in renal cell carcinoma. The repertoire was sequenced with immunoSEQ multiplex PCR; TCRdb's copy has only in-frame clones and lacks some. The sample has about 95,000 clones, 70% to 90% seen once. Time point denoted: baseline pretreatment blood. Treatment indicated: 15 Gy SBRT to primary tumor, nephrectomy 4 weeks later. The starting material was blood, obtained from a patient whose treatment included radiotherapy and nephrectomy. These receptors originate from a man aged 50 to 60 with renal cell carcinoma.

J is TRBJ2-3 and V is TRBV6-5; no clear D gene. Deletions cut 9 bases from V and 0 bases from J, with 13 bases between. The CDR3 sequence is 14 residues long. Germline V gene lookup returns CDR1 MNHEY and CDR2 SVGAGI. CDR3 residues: CASRVPTSTDTQYF. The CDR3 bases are TGTGCCAGTCGAGTCCCAACGAGCACAGATACGCAGTATTTT.

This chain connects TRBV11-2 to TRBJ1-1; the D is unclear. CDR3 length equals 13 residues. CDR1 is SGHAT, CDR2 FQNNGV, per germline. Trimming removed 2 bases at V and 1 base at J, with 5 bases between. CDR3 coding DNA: TGTGCCAGCAGCTTAAGGCAGAACACTGAAGCTTTCTTT. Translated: CASSLRQNTEAFF.

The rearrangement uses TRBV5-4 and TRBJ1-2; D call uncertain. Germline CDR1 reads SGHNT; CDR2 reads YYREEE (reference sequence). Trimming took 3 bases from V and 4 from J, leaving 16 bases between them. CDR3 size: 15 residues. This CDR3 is CASSSISGDRYGYTF. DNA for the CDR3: TGTGCCAGCAGCTCCATTTCCGGAGATCGCTATGGCTACACCTTC.

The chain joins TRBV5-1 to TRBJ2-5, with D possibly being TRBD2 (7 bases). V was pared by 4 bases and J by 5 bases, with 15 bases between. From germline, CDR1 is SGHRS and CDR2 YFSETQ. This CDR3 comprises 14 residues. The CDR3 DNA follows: TGCGCCAGCAGCGATCAACAGGGAGGGGAGACCCAGTACTTC. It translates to CASSDQQGGETQYF. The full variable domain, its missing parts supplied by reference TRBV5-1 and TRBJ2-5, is KAGVTQTPRYLIKTRGQQVTLSCSPISGHRSVSWYQQTPGQGLQFLFEYFSETQRNKGNFPGRFSGRQFSNSRSEMNVSTLELGDSALYLCASSDQQGGETQYFGPGTRLLVL.

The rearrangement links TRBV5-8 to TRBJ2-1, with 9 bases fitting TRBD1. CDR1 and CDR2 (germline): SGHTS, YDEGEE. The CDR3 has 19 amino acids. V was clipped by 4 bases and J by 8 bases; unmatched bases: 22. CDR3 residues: CASSPRTLYGTGIFDEQFF. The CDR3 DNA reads TGTGCCAGCAGCCCACGTACGCTCTACGGGACAGGGATCTTCGATGAGCAGTTCTTC.

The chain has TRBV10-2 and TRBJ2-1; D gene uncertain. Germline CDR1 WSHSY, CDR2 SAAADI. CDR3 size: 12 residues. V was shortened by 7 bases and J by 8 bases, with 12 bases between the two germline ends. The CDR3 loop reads CASTARYHEQFF. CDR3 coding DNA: TGCGCCAGCACTGCAAGATACCATGAGCAGTTCTTC.

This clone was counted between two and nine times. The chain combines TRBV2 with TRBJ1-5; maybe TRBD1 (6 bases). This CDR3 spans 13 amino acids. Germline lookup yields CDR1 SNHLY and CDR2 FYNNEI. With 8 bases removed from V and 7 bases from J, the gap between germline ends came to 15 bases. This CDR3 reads CASGVGGYQPQHF. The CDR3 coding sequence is TGTGCCAGCGGGGTAGGGGGGTACCAGCCCCAGCATTTT.

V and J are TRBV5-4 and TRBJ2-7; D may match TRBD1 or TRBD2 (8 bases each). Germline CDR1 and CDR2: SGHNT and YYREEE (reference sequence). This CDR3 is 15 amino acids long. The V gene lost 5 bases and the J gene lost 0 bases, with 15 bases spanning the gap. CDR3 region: CASSYSGTGSYEQYF. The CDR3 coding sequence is TGTGCCAGCAGTTATAGCGGGACAGGCTCCTACGAGCAGTACTTC.

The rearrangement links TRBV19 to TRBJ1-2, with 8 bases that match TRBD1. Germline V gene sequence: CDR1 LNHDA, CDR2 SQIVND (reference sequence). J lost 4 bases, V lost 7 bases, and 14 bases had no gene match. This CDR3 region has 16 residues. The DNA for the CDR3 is TGTGCCAGTACCCAGGGGGCCGCTGGAGACCTCTATGGCTACACCTTC. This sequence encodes CASTQGAAGDLYGYTF. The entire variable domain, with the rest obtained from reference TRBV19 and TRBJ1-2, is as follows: DGGITQSPKYLFRKEGQNVTLSCEQNLNHDAMYWYRQDPGQGLRLIYYSQIVNDFQKGDIAEGYSVSREKKESFPLTVTSAQKNPTAFYLCASTQGAAGDLYGYTFGSGTRLTVV.

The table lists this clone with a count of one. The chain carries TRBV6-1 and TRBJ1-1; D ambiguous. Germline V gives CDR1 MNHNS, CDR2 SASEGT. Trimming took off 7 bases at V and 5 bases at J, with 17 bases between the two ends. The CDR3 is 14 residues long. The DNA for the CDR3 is TGTGCCAGCATATTATCCGGGGTAGGGACTGAAGCTTTCTTT. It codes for CASILSGVGTEAFF.

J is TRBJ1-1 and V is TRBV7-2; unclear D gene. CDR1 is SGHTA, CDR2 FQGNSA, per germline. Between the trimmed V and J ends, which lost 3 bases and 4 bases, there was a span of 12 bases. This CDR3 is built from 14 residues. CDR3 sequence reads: CASSLDAFFTEAFF. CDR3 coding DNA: TGTGCCAGCAGCTTGGACGCGTTTTTCACTGAAGCTTTCTTT.

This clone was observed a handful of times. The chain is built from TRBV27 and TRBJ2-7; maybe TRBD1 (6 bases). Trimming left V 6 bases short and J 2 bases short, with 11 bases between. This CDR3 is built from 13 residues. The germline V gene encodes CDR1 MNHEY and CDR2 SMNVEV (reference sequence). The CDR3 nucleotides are TGTGCCAGCAGCCGCAAGGGGGCCTACGAGCAGTACTTC. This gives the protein CASSRKGAYEQYF.

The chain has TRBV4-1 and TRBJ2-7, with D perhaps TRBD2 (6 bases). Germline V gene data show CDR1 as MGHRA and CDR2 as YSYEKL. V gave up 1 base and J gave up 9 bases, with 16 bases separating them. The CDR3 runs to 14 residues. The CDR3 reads CASSQVGGGTVQYF. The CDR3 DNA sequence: TGCGCCAGCAGCCAAGTTGGAGGAGGGACGGTGCAGTACTTC.

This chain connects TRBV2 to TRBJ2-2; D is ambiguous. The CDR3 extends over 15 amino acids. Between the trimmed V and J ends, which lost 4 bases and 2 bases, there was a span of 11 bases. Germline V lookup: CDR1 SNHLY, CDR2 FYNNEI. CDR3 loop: CASSGGSQNTGELFF. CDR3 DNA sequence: TGTGCCAGCAGTGGTGGCTCACAAAACACCGGGGAGCTGTTTTTT.

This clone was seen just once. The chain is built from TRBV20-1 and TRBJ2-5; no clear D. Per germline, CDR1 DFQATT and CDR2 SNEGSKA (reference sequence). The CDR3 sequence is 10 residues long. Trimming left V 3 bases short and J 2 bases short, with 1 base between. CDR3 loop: CSASQETQYF. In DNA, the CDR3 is TGCAGTGCTAGTCAAGAGACCCAGTACTTC.

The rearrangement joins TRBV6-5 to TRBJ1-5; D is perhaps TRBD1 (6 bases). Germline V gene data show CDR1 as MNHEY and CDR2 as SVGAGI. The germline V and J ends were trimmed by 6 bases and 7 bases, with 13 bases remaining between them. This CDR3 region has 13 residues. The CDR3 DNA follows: TGTGCCAGCAGACAGGGTCAACGGCAGCCCCAGCATTTT. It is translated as CASRQGQRQPQHF.

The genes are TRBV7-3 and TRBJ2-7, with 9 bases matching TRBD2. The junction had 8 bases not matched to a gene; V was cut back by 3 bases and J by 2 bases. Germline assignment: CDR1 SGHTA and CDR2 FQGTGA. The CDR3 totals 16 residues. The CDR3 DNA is TGTGCCAGCAGCTTGGATCGGTCTAGCGGGGCCTACGAGCAGTACTTC. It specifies CASSLDRSSGAYEQYF.

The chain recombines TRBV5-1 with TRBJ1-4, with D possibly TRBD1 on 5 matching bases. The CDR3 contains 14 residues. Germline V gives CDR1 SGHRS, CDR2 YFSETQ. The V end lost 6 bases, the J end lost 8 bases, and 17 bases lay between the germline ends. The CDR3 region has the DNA TGCGCCAGCACCCCCGGGGCAGTGGTAGAAAAACTGTTTTTT. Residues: CASTPGAVVEKLFF.

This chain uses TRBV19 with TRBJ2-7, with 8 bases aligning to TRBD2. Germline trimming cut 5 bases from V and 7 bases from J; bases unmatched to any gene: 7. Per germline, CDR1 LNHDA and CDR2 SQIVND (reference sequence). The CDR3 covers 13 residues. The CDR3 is CASSSGGRYEQYF. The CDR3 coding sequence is TGTGCCAGTAGTTCTGGCGGGAGGTATGAGCAGTACTTC.

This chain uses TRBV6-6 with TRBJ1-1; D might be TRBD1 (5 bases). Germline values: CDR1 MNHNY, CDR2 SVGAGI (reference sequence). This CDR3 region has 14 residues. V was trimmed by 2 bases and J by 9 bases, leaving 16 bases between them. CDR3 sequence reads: CASSYRQGALKAFF. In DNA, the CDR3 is TGTGCCAGCAGTTACCGTCAGGGAGCCCTAAAAGCTTTCTTT.

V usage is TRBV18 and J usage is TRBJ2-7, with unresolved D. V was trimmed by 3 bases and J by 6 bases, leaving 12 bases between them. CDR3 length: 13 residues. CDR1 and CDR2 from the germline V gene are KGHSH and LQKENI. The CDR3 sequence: CASSPADWREQYF. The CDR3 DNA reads TGTGCCAGCTCACCCGCAGATTGGCGCGAGCAGTACTTC. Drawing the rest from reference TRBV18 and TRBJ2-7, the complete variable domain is NAGVMQNPRHLVRRRGQEARLRCSPMKGHSHVYWYRQLPEEGLKFMVYLQKENIIDESGMPKERFSAEFPKEGPSILRIQQVVRGDSAAYFCASSPADWREQYFGPGTRLTVT.

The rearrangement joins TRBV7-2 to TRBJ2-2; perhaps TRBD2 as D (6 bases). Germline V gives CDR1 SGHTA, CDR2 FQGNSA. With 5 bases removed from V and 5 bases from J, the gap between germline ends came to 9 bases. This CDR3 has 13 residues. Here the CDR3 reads CASSPTRTGELFF. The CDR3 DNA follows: TGTGCCAGCAGCCCGACTAGGACCGGGGAGCTGTTTTTT.

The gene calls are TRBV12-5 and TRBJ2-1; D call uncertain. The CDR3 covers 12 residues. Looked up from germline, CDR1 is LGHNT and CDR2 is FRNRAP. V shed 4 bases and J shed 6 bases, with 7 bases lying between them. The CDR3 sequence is CASGSLINEQFF. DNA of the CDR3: TGTGCTAGTGGTTCGCTGATCAATGAGCAGTTCTTC.

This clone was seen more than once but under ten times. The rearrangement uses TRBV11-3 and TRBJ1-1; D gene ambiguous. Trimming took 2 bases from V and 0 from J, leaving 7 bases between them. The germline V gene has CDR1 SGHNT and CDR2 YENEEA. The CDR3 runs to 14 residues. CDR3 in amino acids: CASSLRGVNTEAFF. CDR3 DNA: TGTGCCAGCAGCTTAAGAGGAGTGAACACTGAAGCTTTCTTT.

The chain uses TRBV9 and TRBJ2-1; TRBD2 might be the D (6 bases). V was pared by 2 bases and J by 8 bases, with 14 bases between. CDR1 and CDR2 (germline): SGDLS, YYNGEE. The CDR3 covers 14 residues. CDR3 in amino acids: CASSVETRGDEQFF. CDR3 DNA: TGTGCCAGCAGCGTCGAGACCCGCGGGGATGAGCAGTTCTTC. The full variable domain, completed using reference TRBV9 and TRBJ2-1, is DSGVTQTPKHLITATGQRVTLRCSPRSGDLSVYWYQQSLDQGLQFLIQYYNGEERAKGNILERFSAQQFPDLHSELNLSSLELGDSALYFCASSVETRGDEQFFGPGTRLTVL.

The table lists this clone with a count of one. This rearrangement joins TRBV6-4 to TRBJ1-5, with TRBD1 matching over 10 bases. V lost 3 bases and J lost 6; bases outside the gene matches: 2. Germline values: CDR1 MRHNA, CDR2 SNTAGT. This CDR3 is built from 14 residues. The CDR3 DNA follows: TGTGCCAGCAGTGAGACAGGGGGCGGTCAGCCCCAGCATTTT. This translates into CASSETGGGQPQHF.

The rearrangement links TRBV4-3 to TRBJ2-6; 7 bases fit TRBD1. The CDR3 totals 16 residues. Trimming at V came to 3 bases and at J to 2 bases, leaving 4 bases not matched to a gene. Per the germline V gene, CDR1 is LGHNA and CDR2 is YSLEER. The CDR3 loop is CASSHAGTAGANVLTF. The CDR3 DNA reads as TGCGCCAGCAGCCACGCCGGGACAGCTGGGGCCAACGTCCTGACTTTC.

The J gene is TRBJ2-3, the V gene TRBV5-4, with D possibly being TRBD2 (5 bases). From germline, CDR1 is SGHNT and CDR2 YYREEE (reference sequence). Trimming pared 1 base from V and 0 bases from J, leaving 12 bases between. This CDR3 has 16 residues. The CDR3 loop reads CASSLFGLFSTDTQYF. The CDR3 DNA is TGTGCCAGCAGCTTGTTCGGACTTTTCAGCACAGATACGCAGTATTTT. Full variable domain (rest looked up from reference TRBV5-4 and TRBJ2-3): ETGVTQSPTHLIKTRGQQVTLRCSSQSGHNTVSWYQQALGQGPQFIFQYYREEENGRGNFPPRFSGLQFPNYSSELNVNALELDDSALYLCASSLFGLFSTDTQYFGPGTRLTVL.

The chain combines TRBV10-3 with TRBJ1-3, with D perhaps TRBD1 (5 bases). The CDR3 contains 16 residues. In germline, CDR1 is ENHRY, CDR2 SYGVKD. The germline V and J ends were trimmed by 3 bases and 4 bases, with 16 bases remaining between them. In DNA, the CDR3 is TGTGCCATCAGTGATCAGTTTTGGGGGGACGGAAACACCATATATTTT. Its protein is CAISDQFWGDGNTIYF.

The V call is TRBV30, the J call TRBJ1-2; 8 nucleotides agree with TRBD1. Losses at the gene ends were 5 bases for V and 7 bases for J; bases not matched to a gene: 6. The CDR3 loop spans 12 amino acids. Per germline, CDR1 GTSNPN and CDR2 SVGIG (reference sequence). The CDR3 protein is CAWSTGEGGYTF. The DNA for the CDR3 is TGTGCCTGGTCGACAGGGGAGGGTGGCTACACCTTC.

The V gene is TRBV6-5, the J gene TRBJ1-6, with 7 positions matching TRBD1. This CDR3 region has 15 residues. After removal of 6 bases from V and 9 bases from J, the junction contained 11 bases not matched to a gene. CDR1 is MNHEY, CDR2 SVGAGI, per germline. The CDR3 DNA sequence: TGTGCCAGCAGGCTCGTATTGGAGGGGGCTTCACCCCTCCACTTT. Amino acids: CASRLVLEGASPLHF.